This entry concerns a single T cell receptor beta chain. Its antigen is still unknown. The data were obtained in a study of siplizumab effects on memory and regulatory T cells. Overall study findings and caveats: The apparent diversity of naive T cells exceeded that of memory cells, and naive T cells seemed to make a major contribution to the alloresponse. Siplizumab produced a significant drop in alloreactive sequences attributable to unstimulated CD4+ memory cells. Assignment of a naive or memory phenotype failed for roughly 80-96% of the proliferating CD4+ or CD8+ clones.

Per the germline V gene, CDR1 is MNHEY and CDR2 is SMNVEV (reference sequence). V shed 2 bases and J 6 bases; nucleotides not matched to a gene: 4. The CDR3 is made up of 15 amino acids. Sequenced by immunoSEQ multiplex PCR; TCRdb stores in-frame clones only, minus some. The sample contains around 110,000 clones, roughly 94% of which appear only once. This sequence originates from a human donor in good health. The specimen sequenced was non-Treg CD4+ T cells sorted from blood. The chain joins TRBV27 to TRBJ1-5; 10 bases line up with TRBD1. The CDR3, as DNA: TGTGCCAGCAGTTTAGGGACAGGGGTGACTCAGCCCCAGCATTTT. This gives the protein CASSLGTGVTQPQHF.